Listed below are T cell receptor beta chains from one sample, sequenced in a study of blood T cells in healthy people across ages. In TCRdb, the 5' RACE reads were re-called with MiXCR into one record per CDR3 protein. The data show some 800,000 distinct CDR3 sequences, under 45% seen once. Source material: blood. The receptors shown here come from a man aged 55-75 years in good health. Each CDR3 is given with its conserved first and last residue. The D gene is left open where the match is weak. The size entry is marked missing in some rows and otherwise reads once, few, many or a size class.

j_gene,d_gene,abundance,len,v_gene,CDR3nt,CDR3aa
TRBJ2-4,-,-,18,TRBV7-9,TGTGCCAGCAGCTTAGTGGGGGAACGGACACTAGCCAAAAACATTCAGTACTTC,CASSLVGERTLAKNIQYF
TRBJ1-1,-,-,11,TRBV28,TGTGCCAGCAGTTTATGGGGGGAAGCTTTCTTT,CASSLWGEAFF
TRBJ2-7,TRBD1,many,13,TRBV29-1,TGCAGCGTTCCGACAGGGAATGGTTACGAGCAGTACTTC,CSVPTGNGYEQYF
TRBJ2-3,TRBD2,few,15,TRBV6-5,TGTGCCAGCAGTTGGTTAGCGGGGACCCTCGGTACGCAGTATTTT,CASSWLAGTLGTQYF
TRBJ1-5,-,-,15,TRBV20-1,TGCAGTGCTAGAGGTCTCCAGGGAGGAGGGCAGCCCCAGCATTTT,CSARGLQGGGQPQHF
TRBJ2-6,TRBD1,-,20,TRBV14,TGTGCCAGCAGCCAAGAGACAGGGGCAGTTCGTTGGTTTGGGGCCAACGTCCTGACTTTC,CASSQETGAVRWFGANVLTF
TRBJ2-7,-,few,15,TRBV4-3,TGCGCCAGCGCCCTATCCCGGGACGGTTCCTACGAGCAGTACTTC,CASALSRDGSYEQYF
TRBJ2-1,TRBD2,few,14,TRBV5-1,TGCGCCAGCACTCCGGGGGGTCAACACAATGAGCAGTTCTTC,CASTPGGQHNEQFF
TRBJ2-3,-,-,12,TRBV12-3/TRBV12-4,TGTGCCAGCAGTCCGTCCGTAAATACGCAGTATTTT,CASSPSVNTQYF
TRBJ2-3,-,few,17,TRBV6-5,TGTGCCAGCAGTTACTCCTATACCACCCTAACCACAGATACGCAGTATTTT,CASSYSYTTLTTDTQYF
TRBJ2-2,-,-,14,TRBV7-9,TGTGCCAGCGTGGGGGGCGCTTACACCGGGGAGCTGTTTTTT,CASVGGAYTGELFF
TRBJ2-2,-,-,13,TRBV12-3/TRBV12-4,TGTGCCAGCAGTTACTCGACAGGCGGGGAGCTGTTTTTT,CASSYSTGGELFF
TRBJ2-7,-,once,14,TRBV3-1,TGTGACAGCAGCCAAGATGGTAGACTGTACGAGCAGTACTTC,CDSSQDGRLYEQYF
TRBJ2-5,-,many,16,TRBV7-2,TGTGCCAGCAGCTTAGCCCTTGCGAAGGCCCAAGAGACCCAGTACTTC,CASSLALAKAQETQYF
TRBJ2-1,-,-,14,TRBV7-2,TGTGCCAGCAGCCAAGGCGGTAGCTCCTACGAGCAGTTCTTC,CASSQGGSSYEQFF
TRBJ2-1,TRBD2,-,17,TRBV5-1,TGCGCCAGCAGCTTCTCACCGGGACTAGCGGGGAACGATGAGCAGTTCTTC,CASSFSPGLAGNDEQFF
TRBJ2-7,TRBD1,few,15,TRBV24-1,TGTGCCACCAGGGCGTCTACAGGGGAGTCGTGGGAGCAGTACTTC,CATRASTGESWEQYF
TRBJ2-1,-,few,16,TRBV6-1,TGTGCCAGCGAGAAGCGAGGGCAGCCCTCCTACAATGAGCAGTTCTTC,CASEKRGQPSYNEQFF
TRBJ1-1,-,-,14,TRBV5-1,TGCGCCAGCAGCTTGGGGCCTCCCGTTACTGAAGCTTTCTTT,CASSLGPPVTEAFF
TRBJ2-1,-,-,14,TRBV6-1,TGTGCCAGCAGTGATAATAGAAGGTACAATGAGCAGTTCTTC,CASSDNRRYNEQFF
TRBJ1-4,-,-,17,TRBV6-1,TGTGCCAGCAGCCCCGTCCGTAACAGGGTGGGCGATGAAAAACTGTTTTTT,CASSPVRNRVGDEKLFF
TRBJ2-7,TRBD2,few,16,TRBV28,TGTGCCAGCAGTTCTAGCGGGGGGGGAGACTCCTACGAGCAGTACTTC,CASSSSGGGDSYEQYF
TRBJ2-5,-,-,14,TRBV5-6,TGTGCCAGCAGTCACCCGGGACCACAAGAGACCCAGTACTTC,CASSHPGPQETQYF
TRBJ2-7,TRBD2,-,16,TRBV20-1,TGCAGTGCTAGAGGGTCCAGGCTAGCGGAGAACAATGAGCAGTACTTC,CSARGSRLAENNEQYF
TRBJ1-4,-,-,17,TRBV21-1,TGTGCCAGCAGCTACAGGTTCATGTCCTCAGCTAATGAAAAACTGTTTTTT,CASSYRFMSSANEKLFF
TRBJ2-5,-,-,16,TRBV5-5,TGTGCCAGCAGAACCTCCATAGGGACGCCTGGAGCGGCCCAGTACTTC,CASRTSIGTPGAAQYF
TRBJ1-2,TRBD1,few,14,TRBV6-2/TRBV6-3,TGTGCCAGCAGGATTTCCGGGACAGGGGACGGCTACACCTTC,CASRISGTGDGYTF
TRBJ1-4,TRBD1,few,13,TRBV29-1,TGCAGCGTAGGGGACAGGGGTGACGAAAAACTGTTTTTT,CSVGDRGDEKLFF
TRBJ1-6,TRBD1,many,14,TRBV6-6,TGTGCCAGCAGCTTAGGACAGGGGAATTCACCCCTCCACTTT,CASSLGQGNSPLHF
TRBJ2-3,-,-,15,TRBV20-1,TGCAGTGCTAGAGATAGGGGTTGGCGGGTAGATACGCAGTATTTT,CSARDRGWRVDTQYF
TRBJ2-7,TRBD1,-,16,TRBV4-1,TGCGCCAGCAGCCAAGGCCCGGGACAGGGGATGGGCGAGCAGTACTTC,CASSQGPGQGMGEQYF
TRBJ2-7,-,-,13,TRBV6-2/TRBV6-3,TGTGCCAGCAGTTACCACCTAGCGCCCGAGCAGTACTTC,CASSYHLAPEQYF
TRBJ2-6,-,few,17,TRBV21-1,TGTGCCACCCTGGAAAACCAGAGACCCTCTGGGGCCAACGTCCTGACTTTC,CATLENQRPSGANVLTF
TRBJ2-1,-,-,13,TRBV6-1,TGTGCCACGTACGAGTTTCCCGATGGTGAGCAGTTCTTC,CATYEFPDGEQFF
TRBJ2-2,-,-,15,TRBV5-1,TGCGCCAGCAGCTTGGTTATAGTAAACACCGGGGAGCTGTTTTTT,CASSLVIVNTGELFF
TRBJ2-7,TRBD1,few,15,TRBV7-9,TGTGCCAGCAGCCGCTTCGGACAGGGGGTTGGCGAGCAGTACTTC,CASSRFGQGVGEQYF